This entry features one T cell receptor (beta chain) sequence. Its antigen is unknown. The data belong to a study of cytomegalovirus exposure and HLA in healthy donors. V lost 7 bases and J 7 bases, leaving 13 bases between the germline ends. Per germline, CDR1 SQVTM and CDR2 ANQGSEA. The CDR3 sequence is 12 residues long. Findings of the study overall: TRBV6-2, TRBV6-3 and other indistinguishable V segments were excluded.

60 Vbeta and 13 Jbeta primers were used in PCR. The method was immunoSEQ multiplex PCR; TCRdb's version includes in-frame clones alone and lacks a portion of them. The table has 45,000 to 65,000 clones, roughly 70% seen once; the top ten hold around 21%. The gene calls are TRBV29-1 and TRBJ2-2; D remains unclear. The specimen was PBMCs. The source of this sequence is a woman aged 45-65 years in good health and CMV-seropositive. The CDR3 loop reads CSARPRGGELFF. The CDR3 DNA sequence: TGCAGCGCCCGACCCCGCGGCGGGGAGCTGTTTTTT.